The table lists the clone carrying this T cell receptor beta chain with a few counts. Its antigen is unidentified. The CDR3 runs 15 residues. V was pared by 4 bases and J by 0 bases, with 10 bases between. The germline V gene encodes CDR1 MNHNS and CDR2 SASEGT. This sample was taken from a study of response to subunit inactivated influenza vaccine. Study-wide points: New T cells are recruited in small numbers by each seasonal influenza vaccination, according to the authors' suggestion.

TCRdb called the RT-PCR reads again in MiXCR, with one record for every CDR3 protein. The sample includes 590,000 or so distinct CDR3 sequences, 12% to 15% seen only once; the top ten take approximately 7.6%. This TCR was recovered from a man aged 45-65 years who received an inactivated influenza vaccine. The sample consisted of PBMCs from blood, taken 14 to 15 days before vaccination. The rearrangement joins TRBV6-1 to TRBJ2-1; D not certain. The CDR3 is CASSAPLSSYNEQFF. The CDR3 DNA is TGTGCCAGCAGTGCGCCTCTGAGCTCCTACAATGAGCAGTTCTTC.